These 18 T cell receptor beta chains originate from one sample sequenced in a study of blood T cell repertoires in COVID-19. Method: immunoSEQ multiplex PCR; TCRdb's copy keeps in-frame clones and lacks some. The data hold roughly 200,000 clones, with roughly 80% observed a single time. Sequenced material: peripheral blood. Receptors were obtained from a man aged 45-65 years with active or convalescent COVID-19.

The V call is TRBV7-2, the J call TRBJ2-3; 8 bases are shared with TRBD2. Germline-derived CDR1 and CDR2 are SGHTA and FQGNSA. The V gene end was trimmed by 5 bases and the J gene end by 6 bases; junction bases not matched to a gene: 10. This CDR3 is 15 amino acids long. The CDR3 nucleotides are TGTGCCAGCAGCGCGGGGGGCGGCTGGTCGGATACGCAGTATTTT. Residues: CASSAGGGWSDTQYF.

V usage is TRBV7-6 and J usage is TRBJ2-1; 7 nucleotides match TRBD1. The CDR3 has 16 residues. Germline CDR1 SGHVS, CDR2 FNYEAQ. J was trimmed by 4 bases and V by 5 bases; bases with no gene match: 11. The DNA for the CDR3 is TGTGCCAGCAGCACCCGACAGGGCCCTTTGTACAATGAGCAGTTCTTC. This codes for CASSTRQGPLYNEQFF.

V and J are TRBV19 and TRBJ2-7; TRBD2 aligns across 7 bases. This CDR3 region has 18 residues. CDR1 LNHDA and CDR2 SQIVND come from the germline V gene (reference sequence). V lost 1 base to trimming and J lost 2 bases; unmatched junction nucleotides: 14. The CDR3 DNA is TGTGCCAGTAGTATAGGATCCCCCCAGCGGGGCCTTACCTACGAGCAGTACTTC. Protein product: CASSIGSPQRGLTYEQYF.

This chain uses TRBV18 with TRBJ1-3; D uncertain. The CDR3 covers 17 residues. The V end was cut by 2 bases, the J end by 0 bases, with 14 bases between. Germline V gene lookup returns CDR1 KGHSH and CDR2 LQKENI. CDR3 nucleotides: TGTGCCAGCTCACCAAACCCAACCGGACTCTCTGGAAACACCATATATTTT. Translation: CASSPNPTGLSGNTIYF.

This chain connects TRBV5-4 to TRBJ1-2; D is undetermined. The germline V gene encodes CDR1 SGHNT and CDR2 YYREEE (reference sequence). V was clipped by 2 bases and J by 6 bases, with 14 bases between them. The CDR3 extends over 14 amino acids. CDR3 amino acids: CASSFEGDSNGYTF. As DNA, the CDR3 is TGTGCCAGCAGCTTCGAGGGAGATTCTAATGGCTACACCTTC.

The table lists this clone with a few counts. The V call is TRBV29-1, the J call TRBJ2-7, with 8 bases matching TRBD1. V lost 7 bases and J lost 3; bases outside the gene matches: 2. Germline V gene sequence: CDR1 SQVTM, CDR2 ANQGSEA. This CDR3 is 11 amino acids long. The CDR3 loop is CSGQGSYEQYF. The CDR3 DNA reads TGCAGCGGACAGGGGAGCTACGAGCAGTACTTC.

In its sample, this clone was seen a few times. The J gene is TRBJ1-6, the V gene TRBV2, with 10 bases identical to TRBD1. CDR1 is SNHLY and CDR2 is FYNNEI in the germline V gene. Unmatched junction bases numbered 7, after V lost 8 bases and J lost 9 bases. The CDR3 contains 14 residues. CDR3: CASVGQGVGSPLHF. CDR3 DNA sequence: TGTGCCAGCGTCGGACAGGGGGTCGGTTCACCCCTCCACTTT.

V usage is TRBV28 and J usage is TRBJ1-1, with D possibly being TRBD1 (5 bases). The V end was cut by 6 bases, the J end by 3 bases, with 11 bases between. Germline V gives CDR1 MDHEN, CDR2 SYDVKM. The CDR3 contains 13 residues. The chain's CDR3 is CASSPPGDTEAFF. For the CDR3, the DNA is TGTGCCAGCAGCCCGCCGGGGGACACTGAAGCTTTCTTT.

J is TRBJ2-1 and V is TRBV25-1, with 10 bases lining up with TRBD2. Trimming removed 2 bases from V and 2 bases from J; junction bases left unmatched: 9. The CDR3 is 18 amino acids. The germline V gene encodes CDR1 MGHDK and CDR2 SYGVNS. CDR3: CASSEGPAGGSTYNEQFF. CDR3 bases: TGTGCCAGCAGTGAAGGCCCAGCGGGGGGGTCTACCTACAATGAGCAGTTCTTC.

The genes are TRBV2 and TRBJ1-1, with 8 bases fitting TRBD1. Germline CDR1 SNHLY, CDR2 FYNNEI. J lost 2 bases, V lost 5 bases, and 7 bases had no gene match. The CDR3 contains 15 residues. This chain's CDR3 is CASSIMDRANTEAFF. CDR3 DNA sequence: TGTGCCAGCAGTATAATGGACAGGGCAAACACTGAAGCTTTCTTT. The full variable domain, with the rest looked up from reference TRBV2 and TRBJ1-1, is EPEVTQTPSHQVTQMGQEVILRCVPISNHLYFYWYRQILGQKVEFLVSFYNNEISEKSEIFDDQFSVERPDGSNFTLKIRSTKLEDSAMYFCASSIMDRANTEAFFGQGTRLTVV.

The J gene is TRBJ1-2, the V gene TRBV28; TRBD1 aligns across 7 bases. The trim removed 5 bases at V and 4 bases at J, leaving 4 bases unmatched. The CDR3 covers 13 residues. CDR1 is MDHEN, CDR2 SYDVKM, per germline. This CDR3 reads CASSGGQPYGYTF. Here the CDR3 DNA reads TGTGCCAGCAGTGGGGGACAGCCCTATGGCTACACCTTC.

This rearrangement joins TRBV19 to TRBJ2-1; 10 nucleotides line up with TRBD1. The trim removed 7 bases at V and 2 bases at J, leaving 5 bases unmatched. Germline CDR1 reads LNHDA; CDR2 reads SQIVND (reference sequence). This CDR3 is built from 15 residues. This CDR3 is CASTEDRGAYNEQFF. The CDR3 DNA is TGTGCCAGTACGGAGGACAGGGGGGCCTACAATGAGCAGTTCTTC.

This sequence joins TRBV2 and TRBJ2-1; 8 nucleotides align to TRBD2. Trimming at V came to 7 bases and at J to 3 bases, leaving 11 bases not matched to a gene. In germline, CDR1 is SNHLY, CDR2 FYNNEI. The CDR3 has 16 residues. CDR3: CASTRSGGGYYNEQFF. The CDR3 DNA reads as TGTGCCAGCACCCGCAGCGGGGGAGGCTACTACAATGAGCAGTTCTTC.

The chain has TRBV19 and TRBJ1-2; 7 nucleotides line up with TRBD1. Germline trimming cut 7 bases from V and 3 bases from J; bases unmatched to any gene: 2. Germline V gives CDR1 LNHDA, CDR2 SQIVND (reference sequence). This CDR3 comprises 12 residues. CDR3 bases: TGTGCCAGTATAGGGACAGACTATGGCTACACCTTC. Translating gives CASIGTDYGYTF.

This clone appeared a single time. The gene calls are TRBV9 and TRBJ2-5; no definite D call. CDR1 is SGDLS, CDR2 YYNGEE, per germline. V was shortened by 0 bases and J by 4 bases, with 10 bases between the two germline ends. The CDR3 spans 14 residues. CDR3 in amino acids: CASSVGLDLETQYF. DNA for the CDR3: TGTGCCAGCAGCGTAGGGCTAGACTTAGAGACCCAGTACTTC.

This clone was recorded once. The chain combines TRBV3-1 (or the pseudogene TRBV3-2) with TRBJ2-1, with D perhaps matching TRBD2 (7 bases). V was cut by 2 bases and J by 4 bases, with 18 bases left in between. The CDR3 contains 17 residues. Germline V gene sequence: CDR1 LGHDT, CDR2 YNNKEL (reference sequence). CDR3 in amino acids: CASSQFVGGGLYNEQFF. The CDR3 nucleotides read TGTGCCAGCAGCCAATTTGTAGGGGGAGGGTTATACAATGAGCAGTTCTTC.

This chain uses TRBV15 with TRBJ2-1; no clear D gene. V lost 0 bases, J lost 8 bases, and 11 bases lay in between. Germline CDR1 LNHNV, CDR2 YYDKDF (reference sequence). The CDR3 is 14 residues long. CDR3 loop: CATSRDLSLDEQFF. CDR3 coding DNA: TGTGCCACCAGCAGAGATCTTAGCTTAGATGAGCAGTTCTTC.

This clone was seen only a few times. The chain combines TRBV6-6 with TRBJ1-2; possibly TRBD1 for D (6 bases). CDR1 and CDR2 (germline): MNHNY, SVGAGI (reference sequence). This CDR3 has 13 residues. Trimming cost V 8 bases and J 8 bases, with 18 bases left between them. As DNA, the CDR3 is TGTGCCAGCGGGATTTCGGGGGGCGCGGGCTACACCTTC. Amino acids: CASGISGGAGYTF.